This passage covers 8 T cell receptor beta chains from one sample sequenced in a study of blood T cell repertoires in COVID-19. Here immunoSEQ multiplex PCR was the method, and the copy in TCRdb shows in-frame clones only, minus some. The sample carries 120,000 or so clones, around four fifths recorded once. The sample consisted of peripheral blood. Source of these receptors: a human donor in a cohort sampled during active COVID-19.

This clone turned up a few times. The rearrangement joins TRBV5-1 to TRBJ1-2; 9 bases agree with TRBD1. V was pared by 4 bases and J by 6 bases, with 7 bases of the junction left unmatched. The CDR3 runs to 14 residues. CDR1 is SGHRS and CDR2 is YFSETQ in the germline V gene. The CDR3 region is CASSPGQGRDGYTF. In DNA, the CDR3 is TGCGCCAGCAGCCCAGGACAGGGGAGAGATGGCTACACCTTC.

The chain joins TRBV29-1 to TRBJ2-1, with D perhaps matching TRBD2 (5 bases). The CDR3 is 13 amino acids. CDR1 is SQVTM and CDR2 is ANQGSEA in the germline V gene. The germline V and J ends were trimmed by 7 bases and 2 bases, with 12 bases remaining between them. The CDR3 DNA is TGCAGCGCCCCTAGCAACACCTACAATGAGCAGTTCTTC. Amino acids: CSAPSNTYNEQFF.

The chain links TRBV7-6 to TRBJ2-2; perhaps TRBD1 as D (6 bases). Trimming took off 5 bases at V and 7 bases at J, with 17 bases between the two ends. This CDR3 is built from 15 residues. Germline V gene data show CDR1 as SGHVS and CDR2 as FNYEAQ. CDR3 DNA: TGTGCCAGCAGCCCGTGGACAGCCGAGGACGGGGAGCTGTTTTTT. It is translated as CASSPWTAEDGELFF.

The CDR3 coding sequence is TGTGCCAGCAGCTCCGCCGGGGAGACCCAGTACTTC. The encoded protein is CASSSAGETQYF. The J gene is TRBJ2-5, the V gene TRBV7-3; D remains unclear. The CDR3 totals 12 residues. Trimming removed 4 bases from V and 5 bases from J, with 8 bases in between. In germline, CDR1 is SGHTA, CDR2 FQGTGA.

V is TRBV15 and J is TRBJ2-1, with 11 bases matching TRBD2. With V trimmed by 0 bases and J by 6 bases, 10 bases remained unmatched. There are 18 residues in the CDR3. Germline CDR1 and CDR2: LNHNV and YYDKDF (reference sequence). The CDR3 is CATSRDGHTSGGSNEQFF. CDR3 nucleotide sequence: TGTGCCACCAGCAGAGATGGCCACACTAGCGGGGGCTCCAATGAGCAGTTCTTC.

This rearrangement joins TRBV29-1 to TRBJ2-3; 7 bases are shared with TRBD2. This CDR3 comprises 14 residues. After removal of 5 bases from V and 5 bases from J, the junction contained 10 bases not matched to a gene. Germline V gene lookup returns CDR1 SQVTM and CDR2 ANQGSEA. Written as DNA, the CDR3 is TGCAGCGTTAGTACCGGGGGGTCGAGAGATACGCAGTATTTT. It translates to CSVSTGGSRDTQYF.

The genes are TRBV27 and TRBJ2-3; TRBD2 might be the D (6 bases). The V and J ends lost 7 bases and 2 bases respectively, with 16 bases between them. The CDR3 totals 15 residues. CDR1 is MNHEY and CDR2 is SMNVEV in the germline V gene (reference sequence). In DNA form, the CDR3 reads TGTGCCAGCAAGCCTGGCGGGATGCTCACAGATACGCAGTATTTT. Translating gives CASKPGGMLTDTQYF.

This chain uses TRBV4-1 with TRBJ1-1, with TRBD1 as a possible D gene (5 bases). The CDR3 covers 15 residues. The germline V gene encodes CDR1 MGHRA and CDR2 YSYEKL. Trimming removed 0 bases at V and 1 base at J, with 9 bases between. As DNA, the CDR3 is TGCGCCAGCAGCCAAGATGGGCAGGGGAACACTGAAGCTTTCTTT. Protein product: CASSQDGQGNTEAFF.